This T cell receptor beta chain was sequenced during a study of cytomegalovirus exposure and HLA in healthy donors. V shed 3 bases and J 11 bases; nucleotides not matched to a gene: 17. Germline-derived CDR1 and CDR2 are SNHLY and FYNNEI. The CDR3 loop spans 17 amino acids. The PCR used 60 Vbeta and 13 Jbeta primers. Sequencing used immunoSEQ multiplex PCR; TCRdb keeps in-frame clones, though not all of them. The data contain around 97,000 clones, around 67% of them seen just once; the ten biggest clones take up 3% to 4%. The chain joins TRBV2 to TRBJ2-5; 11 bases line up with TRBD2. This clonotype was sampled from a woman aged 50 to 65 in good health and CMV-seronegative. Sequencing was performed on PBMCs. This CDR3 is CASSDALAGGIHKEQYF. CDR3 DNA: TGTGCCAGCAGTGATGCTCTAGCGGGAGGTATCCATAAAGAGCAGTACTTC.